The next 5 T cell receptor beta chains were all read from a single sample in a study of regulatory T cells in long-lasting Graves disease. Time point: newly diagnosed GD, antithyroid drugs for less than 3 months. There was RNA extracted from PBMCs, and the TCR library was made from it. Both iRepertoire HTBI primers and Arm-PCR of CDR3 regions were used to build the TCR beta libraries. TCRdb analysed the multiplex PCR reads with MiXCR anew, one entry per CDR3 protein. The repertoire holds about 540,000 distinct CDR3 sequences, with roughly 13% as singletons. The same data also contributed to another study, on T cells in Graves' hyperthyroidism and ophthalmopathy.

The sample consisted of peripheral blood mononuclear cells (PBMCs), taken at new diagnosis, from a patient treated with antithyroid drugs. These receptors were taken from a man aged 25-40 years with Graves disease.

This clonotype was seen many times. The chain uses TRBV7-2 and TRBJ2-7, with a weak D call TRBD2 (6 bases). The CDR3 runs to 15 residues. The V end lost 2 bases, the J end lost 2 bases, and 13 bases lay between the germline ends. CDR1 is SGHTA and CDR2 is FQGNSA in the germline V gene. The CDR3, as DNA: TGTGCCAGCAGCTTACAAGCGGGTGTGACCTACGAGCAGTACTTC. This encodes CASSLQAGVTYEQYF.

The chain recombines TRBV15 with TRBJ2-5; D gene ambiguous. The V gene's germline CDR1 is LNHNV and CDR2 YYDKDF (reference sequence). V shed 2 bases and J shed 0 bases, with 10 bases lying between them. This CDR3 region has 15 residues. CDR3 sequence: CATSRYPPYQETQYF. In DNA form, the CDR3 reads TGTGCCACCAGCAGATACCCCCCATACCAAGAGACCCAGTACTTC.

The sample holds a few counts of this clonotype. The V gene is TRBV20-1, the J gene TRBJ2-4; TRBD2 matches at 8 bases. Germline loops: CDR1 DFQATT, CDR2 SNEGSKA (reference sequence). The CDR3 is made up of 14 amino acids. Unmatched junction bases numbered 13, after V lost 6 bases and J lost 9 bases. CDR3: CSAKPVLAVSIQYF. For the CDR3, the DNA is TGCAGTGCAAAGCCGGTACTAGCGGTCTCCATTCAGTACTTC.

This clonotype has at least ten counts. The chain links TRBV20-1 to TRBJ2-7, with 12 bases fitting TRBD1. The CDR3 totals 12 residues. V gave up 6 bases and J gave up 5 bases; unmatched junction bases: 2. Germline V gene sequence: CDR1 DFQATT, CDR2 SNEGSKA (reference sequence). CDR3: CSARDRGHEQYF. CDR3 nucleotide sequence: TGCAGTGCAAGGGACAGGGGGCACGAGCAGTACTTC.

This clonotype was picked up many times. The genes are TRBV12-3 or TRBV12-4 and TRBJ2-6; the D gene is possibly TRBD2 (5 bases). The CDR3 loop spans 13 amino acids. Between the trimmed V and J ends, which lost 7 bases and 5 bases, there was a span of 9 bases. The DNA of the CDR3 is TGTGCCAGCAACGGGAACTGGGCCAACGTCCTGACTTTC. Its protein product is CASNGNWANVLTF.